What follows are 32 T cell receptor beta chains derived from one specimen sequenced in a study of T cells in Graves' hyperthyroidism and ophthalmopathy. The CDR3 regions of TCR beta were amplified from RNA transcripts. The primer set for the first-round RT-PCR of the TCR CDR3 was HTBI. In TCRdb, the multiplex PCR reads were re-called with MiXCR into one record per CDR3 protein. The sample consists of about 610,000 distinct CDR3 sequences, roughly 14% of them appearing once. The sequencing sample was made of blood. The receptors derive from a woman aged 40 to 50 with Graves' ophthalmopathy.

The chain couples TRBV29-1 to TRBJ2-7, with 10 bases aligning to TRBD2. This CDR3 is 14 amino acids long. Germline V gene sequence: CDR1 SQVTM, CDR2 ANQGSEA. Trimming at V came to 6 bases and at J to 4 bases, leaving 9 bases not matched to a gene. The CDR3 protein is CSVTSGRASYEQYF. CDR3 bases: TGCAGCGTAACCAGCGGGAGGGCCTCTTACGAGCAGTACTTC.

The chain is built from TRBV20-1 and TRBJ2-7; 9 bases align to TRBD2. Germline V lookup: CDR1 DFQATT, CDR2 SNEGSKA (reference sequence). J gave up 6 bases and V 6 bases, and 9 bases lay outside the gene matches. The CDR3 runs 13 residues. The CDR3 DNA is TGCAGTGCCTTAGCGGGAGTAGCTGCCGAGCAGTACTTC. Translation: CSALAGVAAEQYF.

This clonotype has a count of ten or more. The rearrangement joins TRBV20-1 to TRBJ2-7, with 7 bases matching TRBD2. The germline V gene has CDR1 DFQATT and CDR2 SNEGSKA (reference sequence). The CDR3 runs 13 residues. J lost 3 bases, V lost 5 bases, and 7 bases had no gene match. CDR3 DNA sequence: TGCAGTGCTGGCTTGGGGGACTACTACGAGCAGTACTTC. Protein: CSAGLGDYYEQYF.

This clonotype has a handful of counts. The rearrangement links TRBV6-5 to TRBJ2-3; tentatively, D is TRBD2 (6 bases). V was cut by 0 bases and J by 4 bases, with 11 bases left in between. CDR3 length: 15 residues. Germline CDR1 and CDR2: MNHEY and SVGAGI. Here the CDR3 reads CASSYSPTGADTQYF. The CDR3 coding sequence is TGTGCCAGCAGTTACTCCCCAACGGGGGCAGATACGCAGTATTTT.

The CDR3 DNA reads as TGTGCCAGCCGGGGGCAGGGGGTAAATGGCTACACCTTC. Its protein is CASRGQGVNGYTF. The chain joins TRBV7-6 to TRBJ1-2; TRBD1 matches 7 bases. After removal of 8 bases from V and 6 bases from J, the junction contained 9 bases not matched to a gene. Germline CDR1 reads SGHVS; CDR2 reads FNYEAQ. This CDR3 region has 13 residues.

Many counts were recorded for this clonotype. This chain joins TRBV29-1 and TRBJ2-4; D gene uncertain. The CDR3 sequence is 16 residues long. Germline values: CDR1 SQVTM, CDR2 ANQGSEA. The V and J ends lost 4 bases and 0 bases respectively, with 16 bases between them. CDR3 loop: CSVACRRNVAKNIQYF. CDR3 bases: TGCAGCGTTGCCTGCAGACGGAACGTAGCCAAAAACATTCAGTACTTC.

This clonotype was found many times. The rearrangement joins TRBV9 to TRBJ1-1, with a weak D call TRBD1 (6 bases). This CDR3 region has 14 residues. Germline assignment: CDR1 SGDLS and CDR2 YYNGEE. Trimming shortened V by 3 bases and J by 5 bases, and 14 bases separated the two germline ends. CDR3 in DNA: TGTGCCAGCAGCGCTACAGGGATCGGGACTGAAGCTTTCTTT. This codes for CASSATGIGTEAFF.

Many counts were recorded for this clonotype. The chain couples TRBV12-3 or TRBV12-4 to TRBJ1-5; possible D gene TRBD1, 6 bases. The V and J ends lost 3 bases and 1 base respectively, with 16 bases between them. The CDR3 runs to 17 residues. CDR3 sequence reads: CASSFKGGDGSNQPQHF. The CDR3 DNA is TGTGCCAGCAGTTTTAAGGGGGGCGATGGAAGCAATCAGCCCCAGCATTTT.

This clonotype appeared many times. CDR3 region: CSARVLGSSYEQYF. The CDR3 region has the DNA TGCAGTGCTAGGGTTTTAGGTTCCTCCTACGAGCAGTACTTC. The J gene is TRBJ2-7, the V gene TRBV20-1; D remains ambiguous. Germline CDR1 DFQATT, CDR2 SNEGSKA (reference sequence). The CDR3 is 14 amino acids. V lost 3 bases and J lost 0, with 12 bases in between.

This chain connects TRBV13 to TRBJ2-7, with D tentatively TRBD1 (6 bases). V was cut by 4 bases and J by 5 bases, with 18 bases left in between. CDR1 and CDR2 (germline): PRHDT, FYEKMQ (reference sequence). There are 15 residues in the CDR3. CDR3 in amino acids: CASSSITGAGDEQYF. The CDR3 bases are TGTGCCAGCAGCTCGATAACCGGGGCAGGGGACGAGCAGTACTTC.

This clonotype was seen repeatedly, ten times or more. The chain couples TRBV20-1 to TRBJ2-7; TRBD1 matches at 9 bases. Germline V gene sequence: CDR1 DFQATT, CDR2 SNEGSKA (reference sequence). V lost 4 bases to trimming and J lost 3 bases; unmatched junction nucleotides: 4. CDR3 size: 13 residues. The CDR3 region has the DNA TGCAGTGCTAAAGGGGACAGGGTCTACGAGCAGTACTTC. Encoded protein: CSAKGDRVYEQYF.

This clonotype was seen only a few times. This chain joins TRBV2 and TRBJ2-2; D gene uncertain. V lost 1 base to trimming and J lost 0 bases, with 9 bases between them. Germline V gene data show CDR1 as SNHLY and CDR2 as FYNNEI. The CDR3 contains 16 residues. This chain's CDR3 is CASSEVGQSNTGELFF. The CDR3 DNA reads TGTGCCAGCAGTGAAGTTGGCCAATCGAACACCGGGGAGCTGTTTTTT.

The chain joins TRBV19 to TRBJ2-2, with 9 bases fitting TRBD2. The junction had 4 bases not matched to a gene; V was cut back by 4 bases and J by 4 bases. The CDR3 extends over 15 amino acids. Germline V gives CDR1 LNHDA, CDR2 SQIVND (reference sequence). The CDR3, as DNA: TGTGCCAGTAGTAGTAGCGGGAGTGCCACCGGGGAGCTGTTTTTT. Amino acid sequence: CASSSSGSATGELFF. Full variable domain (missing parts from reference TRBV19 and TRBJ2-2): DGGITQSPKYLFRKEGQNVTLSCEQNLNHDAMYWYRQDPGQGLRLIYYSQIVNDFQKGDIAEGYSVSREKKESFPLTVTSAQKNPTAFYLCASSSSGSATGELFFGEGSRLTVL.

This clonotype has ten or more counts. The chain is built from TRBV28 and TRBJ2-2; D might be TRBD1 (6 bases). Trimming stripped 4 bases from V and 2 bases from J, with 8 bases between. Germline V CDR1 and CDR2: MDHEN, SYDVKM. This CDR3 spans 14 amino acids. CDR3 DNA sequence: TGTGCCAGCAGTTCGACAGGCAACACCGGGGAGCTGTTTTTT. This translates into CASSSTGNTGELFF. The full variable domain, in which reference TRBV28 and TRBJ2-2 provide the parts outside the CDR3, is DVKVTQSSRYLVKRTGEKVFLECVQDMDHENMFWYRQDPGLGLRLIYFSYDVKMKEKGDIPEGYSVSREKKERFSLILESASTNQTSMYLCASSSTGNTGELFFGEGSRLTVL.

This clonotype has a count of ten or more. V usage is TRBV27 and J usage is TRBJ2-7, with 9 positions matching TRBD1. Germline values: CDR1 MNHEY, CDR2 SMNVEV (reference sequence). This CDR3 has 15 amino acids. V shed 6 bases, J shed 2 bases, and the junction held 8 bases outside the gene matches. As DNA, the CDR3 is TGTGCCAGCAGCTCACAGGGGGCGCGAGCCTACGAGCAGTACTTC. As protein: CASSSQGARAYEQYF.

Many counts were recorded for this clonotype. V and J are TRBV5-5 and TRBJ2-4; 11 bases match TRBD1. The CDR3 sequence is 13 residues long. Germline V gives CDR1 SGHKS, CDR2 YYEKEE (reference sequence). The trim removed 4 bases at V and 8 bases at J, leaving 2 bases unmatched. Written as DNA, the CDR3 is TGTGCCAGCAGCGGGACAGGGGGGGACATTCAGTACTTC. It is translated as CASSGTGGDIQYF.

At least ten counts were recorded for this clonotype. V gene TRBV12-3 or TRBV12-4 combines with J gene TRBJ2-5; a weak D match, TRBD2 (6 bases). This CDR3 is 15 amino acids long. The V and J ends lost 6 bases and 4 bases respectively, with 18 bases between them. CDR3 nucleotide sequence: TGTGCCAGCAGCTCCCCTTTAGCGCGGGGAGAGACCCAGTACTTC. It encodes CASSSPLARGETQYF.

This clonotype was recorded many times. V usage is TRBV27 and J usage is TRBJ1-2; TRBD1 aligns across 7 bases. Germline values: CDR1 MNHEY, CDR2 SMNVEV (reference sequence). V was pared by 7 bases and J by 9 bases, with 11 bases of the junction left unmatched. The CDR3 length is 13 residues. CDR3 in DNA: TGTGCCAGCAACGCGGCCGGGACAGAAAGCTACACCTTC. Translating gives CASNAAGTESYTF.

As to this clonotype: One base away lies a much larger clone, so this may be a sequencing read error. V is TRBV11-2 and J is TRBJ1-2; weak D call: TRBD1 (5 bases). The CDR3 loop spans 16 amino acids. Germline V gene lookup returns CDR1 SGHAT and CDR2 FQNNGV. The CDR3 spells CASSKEMGVANSGYTF. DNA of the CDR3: TGTGCCAGCAGTAAAGAGATGGGGGTAGCTAACTCTGGCTACACCTTC.

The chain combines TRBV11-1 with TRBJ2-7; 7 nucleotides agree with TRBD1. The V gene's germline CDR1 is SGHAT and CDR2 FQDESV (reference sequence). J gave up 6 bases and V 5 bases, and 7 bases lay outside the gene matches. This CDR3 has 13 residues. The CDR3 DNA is TGTGCCAGCAGCGTAACAGGGGCGCGCGAGCAGTACTTC. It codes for CASSVTGAREQYF.

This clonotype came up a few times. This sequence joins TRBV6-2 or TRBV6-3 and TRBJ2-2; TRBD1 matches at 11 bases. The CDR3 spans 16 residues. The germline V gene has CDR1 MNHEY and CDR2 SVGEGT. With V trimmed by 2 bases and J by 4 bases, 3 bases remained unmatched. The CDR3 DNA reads TGTGCCAGCAGTTACGGCGGGACAGGGGGCACCGGGGAGCTGTTTTTT. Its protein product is CASSYGGTGGTGELFF.

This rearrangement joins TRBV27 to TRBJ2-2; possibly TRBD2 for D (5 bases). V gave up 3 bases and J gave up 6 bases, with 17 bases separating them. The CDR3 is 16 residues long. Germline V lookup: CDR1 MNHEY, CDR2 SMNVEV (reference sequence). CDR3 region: CASSFTWAGGAGELFF. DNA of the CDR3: TGTGCCAGCAGTTTTACGTGGGCCGGAGGCGCCGGGGAGCTGTTTTTT.

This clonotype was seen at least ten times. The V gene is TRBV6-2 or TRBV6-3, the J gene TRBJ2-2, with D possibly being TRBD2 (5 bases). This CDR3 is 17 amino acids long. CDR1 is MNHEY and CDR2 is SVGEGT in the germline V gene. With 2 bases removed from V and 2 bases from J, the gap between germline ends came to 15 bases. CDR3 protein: CASSYPIGSVNTGELFF. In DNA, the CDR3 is TGTGCCAGCAGTTACCCCATAGGGAGCGTTAACACCGGGGAGCTGTTTTTT.

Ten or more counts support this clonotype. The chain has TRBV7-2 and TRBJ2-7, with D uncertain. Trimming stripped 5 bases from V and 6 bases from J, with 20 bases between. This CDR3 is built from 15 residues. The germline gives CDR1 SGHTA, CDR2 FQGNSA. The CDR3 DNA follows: TGTGCCAGCAGCGCTCGACGGGTTGGGGAAATCGAGCAGTACTTC. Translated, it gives CASSARRVGEIEQYF. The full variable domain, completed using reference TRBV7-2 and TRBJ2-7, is GAGVSQSPSNKVTEKGKDVELRCDPISGHTALYWYRQSLGQGLEFLIYFQGNSAPDKSGLPSDRFSAERTGGSVSTLTIQRTQQEDSAVYLCASSARRVGEIEQYFGPGTRLTVT.

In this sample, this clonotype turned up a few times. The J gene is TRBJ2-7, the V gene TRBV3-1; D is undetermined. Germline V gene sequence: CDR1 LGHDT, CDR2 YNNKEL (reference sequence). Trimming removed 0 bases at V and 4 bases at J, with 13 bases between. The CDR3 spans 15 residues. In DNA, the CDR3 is TGTGCCAGCAGCCAAGATCTTCGAGTGGTGTACGAGCAGTACTTC. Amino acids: CASSQDLRVVYEQYF.

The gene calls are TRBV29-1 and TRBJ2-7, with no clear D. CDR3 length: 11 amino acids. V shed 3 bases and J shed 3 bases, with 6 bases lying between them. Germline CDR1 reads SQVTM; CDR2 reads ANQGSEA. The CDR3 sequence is CSVDGRYEQYF. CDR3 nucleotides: TGCAGCGTTGACGGTCGCTACGAGCAGTACTTC.

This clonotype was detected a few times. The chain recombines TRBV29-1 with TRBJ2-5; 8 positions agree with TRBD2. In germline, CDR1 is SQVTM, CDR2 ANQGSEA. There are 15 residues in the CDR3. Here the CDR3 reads CNPRGVSGKQETQYF. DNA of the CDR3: TGCAACCCTAGGGGGGTTAGCGGGAAACAAGAGACCCAGTACTTC.

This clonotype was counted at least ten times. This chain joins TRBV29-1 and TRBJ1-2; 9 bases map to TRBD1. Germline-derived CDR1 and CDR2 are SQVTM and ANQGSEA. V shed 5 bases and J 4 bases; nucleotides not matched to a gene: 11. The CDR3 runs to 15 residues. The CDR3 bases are TGCAGCGTTTCACGGGACAGGGACGGAGGCTATGGCTACACCTTC. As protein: CSVSRDRDGGYGYTF. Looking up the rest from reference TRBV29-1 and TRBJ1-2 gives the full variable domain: SAVISQKPSRDICQRGTSLTIQCQVDSQVTMMFWYRQQPGQSLTLIATANQGSEATYESGFVIDKFPISRPNLTFSTLTVSNMSPEDSSIYLCSVSRDRDGGYGYTFGSGTRLTVV.

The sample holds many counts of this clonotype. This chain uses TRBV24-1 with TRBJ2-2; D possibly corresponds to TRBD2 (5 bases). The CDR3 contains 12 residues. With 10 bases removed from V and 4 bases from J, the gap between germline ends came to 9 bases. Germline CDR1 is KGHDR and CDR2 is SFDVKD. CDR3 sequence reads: CATEGPTGELFF. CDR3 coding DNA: TGTGCCACTGAGGGCCCCACCGGGGAGCTGTTTTTT.

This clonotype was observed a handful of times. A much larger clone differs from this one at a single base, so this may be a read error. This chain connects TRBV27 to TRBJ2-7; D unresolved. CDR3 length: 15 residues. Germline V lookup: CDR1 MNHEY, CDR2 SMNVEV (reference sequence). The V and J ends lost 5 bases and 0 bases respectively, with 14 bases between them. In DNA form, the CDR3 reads TGTGCCAGCAGTCAGAGACTCCGACGCTCCTACGAGCAGTACTTC. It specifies CASSQRLRRSYEQYF.

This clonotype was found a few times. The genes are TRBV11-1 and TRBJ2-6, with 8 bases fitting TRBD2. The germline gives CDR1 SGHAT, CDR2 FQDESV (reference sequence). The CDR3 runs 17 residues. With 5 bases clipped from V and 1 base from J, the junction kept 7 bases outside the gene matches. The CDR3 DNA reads TGTGCCAGCAGCCCTCGGGAGGGTTATTCTGGGGCCAACGTCCTGACTTTC. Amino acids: CASSPREGYSGANVLTF. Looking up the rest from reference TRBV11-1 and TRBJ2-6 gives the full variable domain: EAEVAQSPRYKITEKSQAVAFWCDPISGHATLYWYRQILGQGPELLVQFQDESVVDDSQLPKDRFSAERLKGVDSTLKIQPAELGDSAMYLCASSPREGYSGANVLTFGAGSRLTVL.

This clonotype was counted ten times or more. The CDR3 region is CASSSGDTRDYGYTF. In DNA form, the CDR3 reads TGTGCCAGCAGCTCCGGGGACACGAGGGACTATGGCTACACCTTC. The V and J genes are TRBV7-9 and TRBJ1-2, with D possibly TRBD1 on 6 matching bases. Germline CDR1 reads SEHNR; CDR2 reads FQNEAQ (reference sequence). V was pared by 4 bases and J by 3 bases, with 15 bases between. The CDR3 spans 15 residues.